These 9 T cell receptor beta chains came from one sample sequenced in a study of cytomegalovirus exposure and HLA in healthy donors listed by TCRdb under 2017. Library creation used the immunoSEQ multiplex PCR assay. For the multiplex PCR, a mixture combining 60 forward primers for TCR Vbeta segments and 13 reverse primers for TCR Jbeta segments was used. TCRdb re-hosts the immuneACCESS table, in-frame sequences only. Its copies lack some clones; in the studies checked, an unresolved V gene accounts for under half of them, and the cause for the rest is not known. For this sample there are about 150,000 clones; roughly 75% appear just once. Jointly, the top ten make up around 10% of the sample. Material for sequencing was PBMCs. The receptors come from a man in his late teens or twenties in good health and CMV-seropositive.

Here the CDR3 DNA reads TGTGCCACCAGCAGAGAGGGACAGGGCCTACATGTCACCTTC. This gives the protein CATSREGQGLHVTF. This chain connects TRBV15 to TRBJ1-2, with TRBD1 matching 9 bases. Germline V gene data show CDR1 as LNHNV and CDR2 as YYDKDF (reference sequence). The V segment lost 0 bases and the J segment 13 bases; nucleotides outside the gene matches: 9. The CDR3 totals 14 residues.

This clone was found a few times. The rearrangement links TRBV28 to TRBJ2-1, with TRBD2 as a possible D gene (5 bases). CDR3 size: 19 residues. V dropped 1 base and J dropped 0 bases, with 19 bases sitting between them. CDR1 and CDR2 from the germline V gene are MDHEN and SYDVKM. The DNA for the CDR3 is TGTGCCAGCAGTTTATCCCAAACTAGTCCCCGCAACTCCTACAATGAGCAGTTCTTC. The encoded protein is CASSLSQTSPRNSYNEQFF.

The V call is TRBV19, the J call TRBJ1-3, with D unresolved. Germline V lookup: CDR1 LNHDA, CDR2 SQIVND (reference sequence). CDR3 size: 18 residues. Trimming removed 5 bases at V and 0 bases at J, with 20 bases between. As DNA, the CDR3 is TGTGCCAGTAGTTGGTCGACGATGGCGGCAAGCTCTGGAAACACCATATATTTT. Its translation is CASSWSTMAASSGNTIYF.

This clone was counted only a few times. The genes are TRBV27 and TRBJ2-3, with TRBD2 matching over 11 bases. Germline assignment: CDR1 MNHEY and CDR2 SMNVEV (reference sequence). V shed 4 bases, J shed 2 bases, and the junction held 11 bases outside the gene matches. The CDR3 has 18 amino acids. The CDR3 coding sequence is TGTGCCAGCAGTTCATTACTAGCGGGAGCGAAGGTCACAGATACGCAGTATTTT. Protein: CASSSLLAGAKVTDTQYF.

This clone occurred a few times. V usage is TRBV5-6 and J usage is TRBJ2-5; no firm D call. The J call is in doubt because the DNA end fits TRBJ2-7 better. CDR1 and CDR2 (germline): SGHDT, YYEEEE. The CDR3 length is 14 residues. CDR3 sequence: CASSLTTSTYEQYF. Here the CDR3 DNA reads TGTGCCAGCAGCCTAACGACTTCGACCTACGAGCAGTACTTC.

The CDR3 sequence: CASSETGVGTGELFF. DNA of the CDR3: TGTGCCAGCTCAGAGACAGGGGTCGGGACCGGGGAGCTGTTTTTT. This chain joins TRBV18 and TRBJ2-2; TRBD1 agrees at 8 bases. Germline CDR1 reads KGHSH; CDR2 reads LQKENI. J lost 5 bases, V lost 5 bases, and 7 bases had no gene match. This CDR3 has 15 amino acids.

The chain combines TRBV7-9 with TRBJ2-1, with a tentative D call TRBD2 (5 bases). Germline values: CDR1 SEHNR, CDR2 FQNEAQ (reference sequence). The CDR3 runs to 13 residues. V lost 1 base, J lost 7 bases, and 8 bases lay in between. The DNA for the CDR3 is TGTGCCAGCAGCTTAGGAGGCGGGAATGAGCAGTTCTTC. Translated: CASSLGGGNEQFF.

This sequence joins TRBV28 and TRBJ2-6, with D perhaps matching TRBD2 (7 bases). This CDR3 region has 16 residues. V shed 7 bases and J shed 3 bases, with 16 bases lying between them. Germline CDR1 MDHEN, CDR2 SYDVKM. CDR3 loop: CASTMGGALGANVLTF. The DNA for the CDR3 is TGTGCCAGCACCATGGGGGGGGCGCTTGGGGCCAACGTCCTGACTTTC.

V is TRBV7-9 and J is TRBJ2-7; the D is unclear. Germline assignment: CDR1 SEHNR and CDR2 FQNEAQ (reference sequence). The V end lost 5 bases, the J end lost 1 base, and 3 bases lay between the germline ends. The CDR3 is made up of 11 amino acids. CDR3 sequence reads: CASSPSYEQYF. CDR3 sequence (DNA): TGTGCCAGCAGCCCTTCCTACGAGCAGTACTTC. The full variable domain, with the rest looked up from reference TRBV7-9 and TRBJ2-7, is DTGVSQNPRHKITKRGQNVTFRCDPISEHNRLYWYRQTLGQGPEFLTYFQNEAQLEKSRLLSDRFSAERPKGSFSTLEIQRTEQGDSAMYLCASSPSYEQYFGPGTRLTVT.